This T cell receptor beta chain stems from a study of a mutant IDH1 vaccine in newly diagnosed glioma. At the level of the study: Of treated patients, 62.5% were men and approximately 40% women, averaging roughly 40 years.

Time point denoted: baseline, week 1 (first vaccination visit). The treatment: pre-vaccination baseline after standard-of-care therapy. The germline gives CDR1 SGHNT, CDR2 YYREEE (reference sequence). V shed 3 bases and J shed 10 bases, with 14 bases lying between them. The CDR3 consists of 13 residues. Method: immunoSEQ multiplex PCR; TCRdb's copy keeps in-frame clones and lacks some. The sample shows tens of thousands of clones, approximately 80% of them seen only once. The sequence was collected from a man aged 25-40 years with glioma. The sample here was PBMCs, taken from a glioma patient treated with radiotherapy, temozolomide or both. This rearrangement joins TRBV5-4 to TRBJ1-3; D unclear. The CDR3 region is CASSWRESMTIYF. CDR3 bases: TGTGCCAGCAGCTGGAGGGAGTCGATGACCATATATTTT.